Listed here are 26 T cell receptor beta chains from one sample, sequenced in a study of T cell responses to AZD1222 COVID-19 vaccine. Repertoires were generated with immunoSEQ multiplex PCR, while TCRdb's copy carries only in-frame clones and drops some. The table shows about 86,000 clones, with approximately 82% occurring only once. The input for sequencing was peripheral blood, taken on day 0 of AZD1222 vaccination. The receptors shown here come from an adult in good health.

The CDR3 DNA reads TGCAGTGCTAGTGGGATATTGGGGGCGGGACGCAATAAAAACAATGAGCAGTTCTTC. It codes for CSASGILGAGRNKNNEQFF. The chain employs TRBV20-1 and TRBJ2-1; perhaps D is TRBD1 or TRBD2 (6 bases each). CDR1 is DFQATT, CDR2 SNEGSKA, per germline (reference sequence). Trimming left V 3 bases short and J 5 bases short, with 29 bases between. The CDR3 is made up of 19 amino acids.

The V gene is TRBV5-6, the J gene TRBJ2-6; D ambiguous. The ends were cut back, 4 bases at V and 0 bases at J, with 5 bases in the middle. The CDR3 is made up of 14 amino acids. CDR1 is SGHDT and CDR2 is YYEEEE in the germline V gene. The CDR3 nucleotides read TGTGCCAGCAGCGCTTACTCTGGGGCCAACGTCCTGACTTTC. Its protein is CASSAYSGANVLTF.

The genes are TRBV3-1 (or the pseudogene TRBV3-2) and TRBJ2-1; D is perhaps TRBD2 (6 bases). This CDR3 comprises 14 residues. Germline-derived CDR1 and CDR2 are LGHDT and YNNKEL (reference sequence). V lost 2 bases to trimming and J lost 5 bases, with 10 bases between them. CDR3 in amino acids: CASSQIGRDNEQFF. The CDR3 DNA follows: TGTGCCAGCAGCCAAATCGGGAGAGACAATGAGCAGTTCTTC.

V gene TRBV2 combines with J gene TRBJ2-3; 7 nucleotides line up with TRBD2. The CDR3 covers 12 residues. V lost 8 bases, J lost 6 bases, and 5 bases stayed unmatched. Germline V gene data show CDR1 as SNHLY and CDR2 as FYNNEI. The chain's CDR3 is CASGRAPDTQYF. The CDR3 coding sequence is TGTGCCAGCGGGAGGGCCCCGGATACGCAGTATTTT.

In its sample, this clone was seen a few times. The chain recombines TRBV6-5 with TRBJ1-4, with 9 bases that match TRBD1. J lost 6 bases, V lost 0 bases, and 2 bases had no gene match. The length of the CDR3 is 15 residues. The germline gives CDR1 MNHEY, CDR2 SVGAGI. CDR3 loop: CASSYSTGGYEKLFF. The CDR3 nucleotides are TGTGCCAGCAGTTACTCGACAGGGGGTTATGAAAAACTGTTTTTT.

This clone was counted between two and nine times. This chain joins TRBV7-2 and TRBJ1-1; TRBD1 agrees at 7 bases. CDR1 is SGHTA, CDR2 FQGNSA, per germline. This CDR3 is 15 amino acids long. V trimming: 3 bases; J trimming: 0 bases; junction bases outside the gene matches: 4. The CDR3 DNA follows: TGTGCCAGCAGCTTCGGGACAGCCATGAACACTGAAGCTTTCTTT. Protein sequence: CASSFGTAMNTEAFF.

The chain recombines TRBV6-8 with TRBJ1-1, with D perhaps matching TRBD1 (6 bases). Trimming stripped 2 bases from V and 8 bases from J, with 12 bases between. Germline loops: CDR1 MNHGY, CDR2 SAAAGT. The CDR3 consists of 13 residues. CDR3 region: CASSYGTPREAFF. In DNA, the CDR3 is TGTGCCAGCAGTTACGGGACACCGAGGGAAGCTTTCTTT.

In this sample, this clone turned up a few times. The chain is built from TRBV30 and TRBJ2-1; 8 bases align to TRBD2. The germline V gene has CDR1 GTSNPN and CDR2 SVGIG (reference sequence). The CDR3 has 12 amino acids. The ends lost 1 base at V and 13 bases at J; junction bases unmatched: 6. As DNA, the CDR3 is TGTGCCTGGAGTGCCCCCGGGACTAGTCAGTTCTTC. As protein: CAWSAPGTSQFF. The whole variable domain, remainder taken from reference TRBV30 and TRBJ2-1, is SQTIHQWPATLVQPVGSPLSLECTVEGTSNPNLYWYRQAAGRGLQLLFYSVGIGQISSEVPQNLSASRPQDRQFILSSKKLLLSDSGFYLCAWSAPGTSQFFGPGTRLTVL.

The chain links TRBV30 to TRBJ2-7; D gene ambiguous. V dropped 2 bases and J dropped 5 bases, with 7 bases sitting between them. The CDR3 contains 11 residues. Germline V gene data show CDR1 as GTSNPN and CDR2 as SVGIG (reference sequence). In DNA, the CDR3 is TGTGCCTGGAGTAGAGGTCACGAGCAGTACTTC. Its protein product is CAWSRGHEQYF.

The CDR3 region is CSAVLIRTYEQYF. Here the CDR3 DNA reads TGCAGCGCGGTACTGATCCGCACCTACGAGCAGTACTTC. The V and J genes are TRBV29-1 and TRBJ2-7; D gene uncertain. Trimming cost V 7 bases and J 2 bases, with 15 bases left between them. The CDR3 extends over 13 amino acids. Per the germline V gene, CDR1 is SQVTM and CDR2 is ANQGSEA.

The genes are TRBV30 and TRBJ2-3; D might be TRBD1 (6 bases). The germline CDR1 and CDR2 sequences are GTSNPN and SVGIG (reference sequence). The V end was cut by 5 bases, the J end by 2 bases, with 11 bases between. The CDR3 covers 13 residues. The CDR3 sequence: CAWATGTTDTQYF. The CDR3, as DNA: TGTGCCTGGGCGACAGGAACCACAGATACGCAGTATTTT.

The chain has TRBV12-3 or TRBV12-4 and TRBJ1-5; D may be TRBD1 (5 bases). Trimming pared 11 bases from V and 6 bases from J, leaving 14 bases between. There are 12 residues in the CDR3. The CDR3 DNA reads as TGTGCCGCACAGGCCCGGGGTCAGCCCCAGCATTTT. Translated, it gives CAAQARGQPQHF.

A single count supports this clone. CDR3 sequence: CAYESSYNSPLHF. CDR3 coding DNA: TGTGCCTACGAAAGCTCCTATAATTCACCCCTCCACTTT. The chain carries TRBV30 and TRBJ1-6; no clear D gene. The CDR3 spans 13 residues. The germline V and J ends were trimmed by 7 bases and 0 bases, with 7 bases remaining between them. In germline, CDR1 is GTSNPN, CDR2 SVGIG (reference sequence). The full variable domain, its missing parts supplied by reference TRBV30 and TRBJ1-6, is SQTIHQWPATLVQPVGSPLSLECTVEGTSNPNLYWYRQAAGRGLQLLFYSVGIGQISSEVPQNLSASRPQDRQFILSSKKLLLSDSGFYLCAYESSYNSPLHFGNGTRLTVT.

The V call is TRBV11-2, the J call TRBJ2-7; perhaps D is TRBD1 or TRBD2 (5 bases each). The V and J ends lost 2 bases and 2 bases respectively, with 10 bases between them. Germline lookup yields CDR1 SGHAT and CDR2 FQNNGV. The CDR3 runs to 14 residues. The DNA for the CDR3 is TGTGCCAGCAGCTTATCGGGACGGCCCTACGAGCAGTACTTC. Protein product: CASSLSGRPYEQYF.

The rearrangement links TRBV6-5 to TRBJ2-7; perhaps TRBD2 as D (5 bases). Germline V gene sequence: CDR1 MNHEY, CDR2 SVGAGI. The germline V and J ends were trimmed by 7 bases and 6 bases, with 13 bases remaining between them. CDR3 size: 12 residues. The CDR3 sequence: CASIHTAGEQYF. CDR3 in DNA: TGTGCCAGCATCCACACTGCGGGCGAGCAGTACTTC.

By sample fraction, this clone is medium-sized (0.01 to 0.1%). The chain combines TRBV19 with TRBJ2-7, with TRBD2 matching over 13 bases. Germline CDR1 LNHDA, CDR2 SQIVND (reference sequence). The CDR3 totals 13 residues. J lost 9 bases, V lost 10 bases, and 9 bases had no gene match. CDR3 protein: CATSGTSGMGQYF. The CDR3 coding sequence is TGTGCCACCTCAGGGACTAGCGGGATGGGGCAGTACTTC.

CDR3 bases: TGTGCCATCAGCCCCCCGGACAGGGGCCGAAATCAGCCCCAGCATTTT. Amino acid sequence: CAISPPDRGRNQPQHF. This rearrangement joins TRBV10-3 to TRBJ1-5, with TRBD1 matching over 9 bases. With V trimmed by 6 bases and J by 4 bases, 10 bases remained unmatched. Germline CDR1 ENHRY, CDR2 SYGVKD. The CDR3 covers 16 residues.

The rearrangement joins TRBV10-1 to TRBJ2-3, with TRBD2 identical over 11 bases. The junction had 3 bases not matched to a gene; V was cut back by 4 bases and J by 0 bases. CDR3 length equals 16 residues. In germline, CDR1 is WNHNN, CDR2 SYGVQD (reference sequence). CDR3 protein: CASSVGTSGSTDTQYF. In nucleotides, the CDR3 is TGCGCCAGCAGTGTGGGGACTAGCGGTAGCACAGATACGCAGTATTTT.

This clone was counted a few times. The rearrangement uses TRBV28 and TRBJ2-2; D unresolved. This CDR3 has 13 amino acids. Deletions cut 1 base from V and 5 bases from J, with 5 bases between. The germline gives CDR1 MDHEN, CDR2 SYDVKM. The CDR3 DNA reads TGTGCCAGCAGTTTATACGGGACCGGGGAGCTGTTTTTT. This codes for CASSLYGTGELFF.

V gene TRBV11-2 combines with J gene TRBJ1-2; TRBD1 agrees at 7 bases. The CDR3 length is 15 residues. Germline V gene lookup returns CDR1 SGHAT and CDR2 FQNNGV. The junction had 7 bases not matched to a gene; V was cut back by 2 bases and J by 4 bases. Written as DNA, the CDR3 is TGTGCCAGCAGCTTATCACGGGACAGCTCCTATGGCTACACCTTC. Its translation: CASSLSRDSSYGYTF.

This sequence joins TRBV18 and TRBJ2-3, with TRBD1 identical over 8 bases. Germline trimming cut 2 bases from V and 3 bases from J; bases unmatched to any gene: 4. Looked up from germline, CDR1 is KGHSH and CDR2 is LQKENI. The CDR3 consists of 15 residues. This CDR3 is CASSPNTGGTDTQYF. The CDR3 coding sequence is TGTGCCAGCTCACCAAATACAGGGGGAACAGATACGCAGTATTTT.

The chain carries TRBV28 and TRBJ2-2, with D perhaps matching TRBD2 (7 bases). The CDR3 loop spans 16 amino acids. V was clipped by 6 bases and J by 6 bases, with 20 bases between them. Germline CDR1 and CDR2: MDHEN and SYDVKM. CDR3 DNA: TGTGCCAGCAGGGAGGGAGGGGGAGCAGAATCCGGGGAGCTGTTTTTT. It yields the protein CASREGGGAESGELFF.

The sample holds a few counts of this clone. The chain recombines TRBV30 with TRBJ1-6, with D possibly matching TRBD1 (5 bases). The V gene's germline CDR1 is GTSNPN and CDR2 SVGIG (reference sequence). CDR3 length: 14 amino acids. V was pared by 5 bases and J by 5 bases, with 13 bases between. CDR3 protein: CAWGTPGHNSPLHF. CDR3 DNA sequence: TGTGCCTGGGGAACCCCGGGGCATAATTCACCCCTCCACTTT.

CDR3 residues: CASSPRGDAYNEQFF. The CDR3 nucleotides read TGTGCCAGCTCACCAAGGGGCGATGCGTACAATGAGCAGTTCTTC. This chain links TRBV18 with TRBJ2-1; TRBD1 might be the D (5 bases). The CDR3 runs 15 residues. Germline CDR1 and CDR2: KGHSH and LQKENI. V lost 2 bases and J 4 bases, leaving 12 bases between the germline ends. Looking up the rest from reference TRBV18 and TRBJ2-1 gives the full variable domain: NAGVMQNPRHLVRRRGQEARLRCSPMKGHSHVYWYRQLPEEGLKFMVYLQKENIIDESGMPKERFSAEFPKEGPSILRIQQVVRGDSAAYFCASSPRGDAYNEQFFGPGTRLTVL.

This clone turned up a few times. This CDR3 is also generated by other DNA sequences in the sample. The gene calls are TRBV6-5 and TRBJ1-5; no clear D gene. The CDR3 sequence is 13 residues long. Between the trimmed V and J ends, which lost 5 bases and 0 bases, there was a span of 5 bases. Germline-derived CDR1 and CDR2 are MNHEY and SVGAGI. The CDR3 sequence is CASSLGSNQPQHF. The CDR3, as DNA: TGTGCCAGCAGTCTTGGTAGCAATCAGCCCCAGCATTTT.

The CDR3 region has the DNA TGTGCCAGTAGTATGGGACAGGGGGCGCGTTCACCCCTCCACTTT. This encodes CASSMGQGARSPLHF. This chain joins TRBV19 and TRBJ1-6, with 12 bases aligning to TRBD1. The germline CDR1 and CDR2 sequences are LNHDA and SQIVND (reference sequence). The CDR3 extends over 15 amino acids. Trimming removed 3 bases from V and 9 bases from J; junction bases left unmatched: 3.